Listed below are T cell receptor beta chains from one sample, sequenced in a study of a mutant IDH1 vaccine in newly diagnosed glioma. Method: immunoSEQ multiplex PCR; TCRdb's copy keeps in-frame clones and lacks some. The sample lists about 30,000 clones; 65% to 85% were seen once. Their recognized antigens are unknown. Source: PBMCs, taken from a glioma patient whose treatment included an IDH1 peptide vaccine. The receptors were gathered from a woman between 18 and 30 years old with glioma. CDR3s leave out the opening cysteine and the closing phenylalanine or tryptophan. D genes are given only for firm matches.

j_call v_call d_call cdr3_aa
TRBJ1-5 TRBV28 NA ASTRSAGGFLQPQH
TRBJ1-4 TRBV20-1 NA SGALGEKLF
TRBJ2-1 TRBV20-1 NA SAPRVGTQF
TRBJ1-2 TRBV15 NA ATSSPQGYGYT
TRBJ1-2 TRBV14 TRBD1 ASSPTGGTNYGYT
TRBJ1-5 TRBV23-1 NA ASSQSARSLLDQPQH
TRBJ1-5 TRBV6-1 NA ASSATVSNQPQH
TRBJ2-2 TRBV7-2 TRBD1 ASSLAGGSNTGELF
TRBJ2-7 TRBV25-1 NA ASTDLLEQY
TRBJ1-2 TRBV5-1 NA ASSLYTGWGYT
TRBJ2-1 TRBV4-3 NA ASSLAPSVEAVRYNEQF
TRBJ2-7 TRBV7-9 NA ASSLAKAVFEYEQY
TRBJ2-3 TRBV5-4 NA ASSLAGMDTQY
TRBJ2-1 TRBV7-9 TRBD2 ASSLAPLAGDPVLNEQF
TRBJ1-1 TRBV19 NA ASSSHEAF
TRBJ1-1 TRBV18 TRBD1 ASSPGQGVWTEAF
TRBJ2-3 TRBV7-3 TRBD2 ASSLSPREGDTDTQY
TRBJ2-3 TRBV7-9 NA ASSPRGTASTDTQY
TRBJ2-5 TRBV7-9 NA ASSPPFGTQY
TRBJ2-2 TRBV11-3 NA ASTRVDTGELF
TRBJ2-2 TRBV7-2 TRBD2 ASSYTSGGAVAGELF
TRBJ2-1 TRBV19 NA ASNNRPYNEQF
TRBJ2-5 TRBV5-1 TRBD2 ASSLVASGYQETQY
TRBJ2-7 TRBV9 NA ASSVVPSSYEQY
TRBJ1-1 TRBV29-1 NA SVVGMNTEAF
TRBJ2-1 TRBV10-3 TRBD2 AIMALAGVNEQF
TRBJ2-1 TRBV5-1 TRBD1 ASRGQYNEQF
TRBJ1-2 TRBV6-1 NA ASRLPKPHRSYYT
TRBJ1-2 TRBV2 NA ASSAQGYYGYT
TRBJ1-1 TRBV6-5 TRBD1 ASSLAGGFTEAF
TRBJ2-7 TRBV10-3 TRBD1 AIRKAGTGVSEQY
TRBJ2-2 TRBV5-1 TRBD2 ASRWTSGGDGELF
TRBJ2-7 TRBV7-2 TRBD2 ASSAAGTSAYEQY
TRBJ2-4 TRBV2 NA ASSSAGAKNIQY
TRBJ2-2 TRBV19 TRBD1 AGGQGAGELF
TRBJ2-7 TRBV20-1 NA SVWSSYEQY
TRBJ1-1 TRBV6-5 NA ASSYSAGAEAF
TRBJ2-1 TRBV19 NA ASSLSHNEQF
TRBJ1-2 TRBV11-3 NA ASSPRGTPTYGYT
TRBJ2-3 TRBV28 TRBD2 ASNLAGNTDTQY
TRBJ2-7 TRBV19 NA ASSIGPLAHEQY
TRBJ1-1 TRBV7-9 TRBD1 ASSFRDRDGPEAF
TRBJ1-4 TRBV4-3 NA ASSQEYRRPGLF
TRBJ2-7 TRBV9 NA ASSVELWAEQY
TRBJ2-2 TRBV11-2 NA ASSSGGAEWPGELF
TRBJ1-1 TRBV13 NA ASSPPGGTEAF
TRBJ1-1 TRBV11-3 NA ASSLDFYPGKAF
TRBJ1-1 TRBV9 TRBD1 ASSTTGGATEAF
TRBJ1-2 TRBV27 TRBD1 ASSLSVGVGRGPKGYT
TRBJ1-5 TRBV27 NA ASSLWGGQPQH
TRBJ1-5 TRBV28 NA ASLRDGNQPQH
TRBJ2-2 TRBV19 TRBD2 ASSIGASGGHTGELF
TRBJ1-1 TRBV5-4 NA ASSLDGGRGTEAF